Shown below are 24 T cell receptor beta chains from a single sample sequenced in a study of blood T cell repertoires in COVID-19. The assay was immunoSEQ multiplex PCR, and TCRdb's table has in-frame clones only and misses some. The sample yields 35,000 to 50,000 clones, roughly nine tenths seen once. The sample comprised peripheral blood. All receptors come from a man in his fifties with active COVID-19.

This chain joins TRBV27 and TRBJ2-7; D is uncertain. The CDR3 runs to 13 residues. Germline V CDR1 and CDR2: MNHEY, SMNVEV (reference sequence). V lost 6 bases, J lost 7 bases, and 16 bases lay in between. The CDR3 here is CASSSPSGLEQYF. The CDR3, as DNA: TGTGCCAGCAGCTCCCCATCCGGGTTGGAGCAGTACTTC.

This chain uses TRBV7-2 with TRBJ2-7; possible D gene TRBD2, 6 bases. Trimming pared 5 bases from V and 4 bases from J, leaving 15 bases between. The CDR3 consists of 14 residues. Germline CDR1 is SGHTA and CDR2 is FQGNSA. CDR3 amino acids: CASSPTSPAYEQYF. The DNA of the CDR3 is TGTGCCAGCAGCCCGACTAGTCCCGCGTACGAGCAGTACTTC.

The chain recombines TRBV6-6 with TRBJ1-2; 10 bases agree with TRBD1. Germline V CDR1 and CDR2: MNHNY, SVGAGI (reference sequence). The trim removed 6 bases at V and 4 bases at J, leaving 8 bases unmatched. The CDR3 is made up of 15 amino acids. For the CDR3, the DNA is TGTGCCAGCAGCCTCTTGGGACAGGGGCCCTATGGCTACACCTTC. Protein: CASSLLGQGPYGYTF.

This chain joins TRBV5-1 and TRBJ2-3, with 8 bases matching TRBD2. The V segment lost 4 bases and the J segment 3 bases; nucleotides outside the gene matches: 13. Germline loops: CDR1 SGHRS, CDR2 YFSETQ. The CDR3 is made up of 17 amino acids. DNA of the CDR3: TGCGCCAGCAGCCCAGCAGGGGTAGCGGGACCAACAGATACGCAGTATTTT. This translates into CASSPAGVAGPTDTQYF.

The chain is built from TRBV20-1 and TRBJ1-1; D may be TRBD1 (5 bases). The CDR3 covers 10 residues. V was cut by 6 bases and J by 5 bases, with 7 bases left in between. Germline lookup yields CDR1 DFQATT and CDR2 SNEGSKA (reference sequence). CDR3 protein: CSAGVTEAFF. The CDR3 DNA is TGCAGTGCAGGGGTTACTGAAGCTTTCTTT.

The J gene is TRBJ2-1, the V gene TRBV5-1; 11 nucleotides align to TRBD2. The CDR3 length is 18 residues. Trimming at V came to 4 bases and at J to 1 base, leaving 10 bases not matched to a gene. Germline V gene sequence: CDR1 SGHRS, CDR2 YFSETQ. CDR3: CASSRDNSGRVSYNEQFF. CDR3 in DNA: TGCGCCAGCAGCCGCGATAATAGCGGGAGGGTTTCCTACAATGAGCAGTTCTTC.

The chain recombines TRBV3-1 (or the pseudogene TRBV3-2) with TRBJ2-2; 10 nucleotides line up with TRBD2. Germline CDR1 reads LGHDT; CDR2 reads YNNKEL (reference sequence). V was clipped by 4 bases and J by 2 bases; unmatched bases: 4. The CDR3 spans 16 residues. CDR3 coding DNA: TGTGCCAGCAGCCCTCGGACTAGCGGCAACACCGGGGAGCTGTTTTTT. This gives the protein CASSPRTSGNTGELFF.

V and J are TRBV6-6 and TRBJ1-4; D not certain. CDR1 and CDR2 from the germline V gene are MNHNY and SVGAGI (reference sequence). CDR3 length: 15 amino acids. V was pared by 6 bases and J by 8 bases, with 19 bases between. In DNA form, the CDR3 reads TGTGCCAGCAGGAGAGATTGGGAGGGTGGGGAAAAACTGTTTTTT. Translation: CASRRDWEGGEKLFF.

This chain connects TRBV7-8 to TRBJ1-1, with D unresolved. This CDR3 contains 15 residues. V gave up 5 bases and J gave up 6 bases, with 19 bases separating them. CDR1 SGHVS and CDR2 FQNEAQ come from the germline V gene. The CDR3 DNA is TGTGCCAGCAGCCCGCCGCTTAAGAGGGTAGCTGAAGCTTTCTTT. Translation gives CASSPPLKRVAEAFF.

The V gene is TRBV5-4, the J gene TRBJ2-5; 14 bases map to TRBD2. Trimming cost V 5 bases and J 1 base; bases outside gene matches: 4. Germline V CDR1 and CDR2: SGHNT, YYREEE (reference sequence). The CDR3 has 16 amino acids. The chain's CDR3 is CASSLGLAGGQETQYF. The CDR3 bases are TGTGCCAGCAGTCTTGGACTAGCGGGGGGCCAAGAGACCCAGTACTTC.

The chain has TRBV15 and TRBJ2-1, with 10 bases that match TRBD2. CDR1 and CDR2 (germline): LNHNV, YYDKDF (reference sequence). The V gene end was trimmed by 0 bases and the J gene end by 4 bases; junction bases not matched to a gene: 3. CDR3 length: 16 residues. Here the CDR3 reads CATSREAGGTYNEQFF. DNA for the CDR3: TGTGCCACCAGCAGAGAAGCGGGAGGGACTTACAATGAGCAGTTCTTC.

V and J are TRBV29-1 and TRBJ2-3, with TRBD2 matching over 11 bases. Germline loops: CDR1 SQVTM, CDR2 ANQGSEA. V shed 6 bases and J 4 bases; nucleotides not matched to a gene: 6. The CDR3 covers 14 residues. The CDR3 DNA sequence: TGCAGCGTCCCGACTAGCGGGGTTGCAGATACGCAGTATTTT. Translated: CSVPTSGVADTQYF.

This sequence joins TRBV6-6 and TRBJ1-3; D is perhaps TRBD1 (5 bases). V lost 6 bases to trimming and J lost 0 bases, with 6 bases between them. The germline gives CDR1 MNHNY, CDR2 SVGAGI (reference sequence). The CDR3 is 13 amino acids. DNA for the CDR3: TGTGCCAGCAGCGACAGCTCTGGAAACACCATATATTTT. Translation: CASSDSSGNTIYF.

The chain employs TRBV7-9 and TRBJ1-4; D is perhaps TRBD1 (5 bases). Germline V gene data show CDR1 as SEHNR and CDR2 as FQNEAQ (reference sequence). The V and J ends lost 6 bases and 6 bases respectively, with 17 bases between them. The CDR3 length is 15 residues. The chain's CDR3 is CASSKPLGHHEKLFF. The CDR3 coding sequence is TGTGCCAGCAGTAAACCGCTAGGACATCATGAAAAACTGTTTTTT. Full variable domain (rest looked up from reference TRBV7-9 and TRBJ1-4): DTGVSQNPRHKITKRGQNVTFRCDPISEHNRLYWYRQTLGQGPEFLTYFQNEAQLEKSRLLSDRFSAERPKGSFSTLEIQRTEQGDSAMYLCASSKPLGHHEKLFFGSGTQLSVL.

This clone was recorded a few times. V gene TRBV5-1 combines with J gene TRBJ1-6; the D is unclear. Germline V lookup: CDR1 SGHRS, CDR2 YFSETQ. The CDR3 has 15 residues. The V and J ends lost 2 bases and 0 bases respectively, with 6 bases between them. The CDR3 coding sequence is TGCGCCAGCAGCTTACAGAGCTCCTATAATTCACCCCTCCACTTT. The encoded protein is CASSLQSSYNSPLHF.

The rearrangement links TRBV6-6 to TRBJ1-4, with no clear D. The V gene's germline CDR1 is MNHNY and CDR2 SVGAGI (reference sequence). Trimming pared 1 base from V and 2 bases from J, leaving 8 bases between. This CDR3 is 15 amino acids long. The CDR3 DNA sequence: TGTGCCAGCAGTTACTATAAGCCGACTAATGAAAAACTGTTTTTT. This sequence encodes CASSYYKPTNEKLFF.

This clone was seen just once. The chain has TRBV12-3 or TRBV12-4 and TRBJ2-7, with a tentative D call TRBD2 (7 bases). The CDR3 spans 13 residues. The V and J ends lost 6 bases and 7 bases respectively, with 16 bases between them. CDR3 in amino acids: CASRGGGMQEQYF. The CDR3 DNA follows: TGTGCCAGCAGAGGGGGGGGAATGCAGGAGCAGTACTTC.

The V call is TRBV2, the J call TRBJ2-3, with a possible D match to TRBD2 (5 bases). The germline V and J ends were trimmed by 6 bases and 4 bases, with 8 bases remaining between them. In germline, CDR1 is SNHLY, CDR2 FYNNEI. The CDR3 length is 12 residues. The CDR3 is CASRGAADTQYF. As DNA, the CDR3 is TGTGCCAGCAGAGGAGCGGCAGATACGCAGTATTTT.

The V call is TRBV18, the J call TRBJ1-2; possibly TRBD1 for D (6 bases). Germline V gene sequence: CDR1 KGHSH, CDR2 LQKENI. Trimming cost V 6 bases and J 8 bases, with 16 bases left between them. This CDR3 has 13 amino acids. DNA of the CDR3: TGTGCCAGCTCGACGTTGGCAGGGGCGGGCTACACCTTC. This encodes CASSTLAGAGYTF.

The V call is TRBV3-1 (or the pseudogene TRBV3-2), the J call TRBJ2-1, with D perhaps matching TRBD2 (6 bases). CDR1 and CDR2 (germline): LGHDT, YNNKEL (reference sequence). Trimming pared 4 bases from V and 5 bases from J, leaving 21 bases between. The length of the CDR3 is 17 residues. The CDR3 sequence is CASSLRWWGPGDNEQFF. CDR3 DNA sequence: TGTGCCAGCAGCCTTCGATGGTGGGGCCCGGGGGACAATGAGCAGTTCTTC.

The V gene is TRBV10-2, the J gene TRBJ1-3; D is undetermined. Germline CDR1 WSHSY, CDR2 SAAADI. The CDR3 has 14 amino acids. V shed 3 bases and J shed 0 bases, with 6 bases lying between them. The CDR3 DNA reads TGCGCCAGCAGTGACCCCCACTCTGGAAACACCATATATTTT. Translated: CASSDPHSGNTIYF.

This chain joins TRBV5-1 and TRBJ1-3, with D possibly TRBD1 on 5 matching bases. Trimming cost V 0 bases and J 0 bases, with 7 bases left between them. This CDR3 region has 15 residues. CDR1 is SGHRS, CDR2 YFSETQ, per germline. CDR3 amino acids: CASSLEGISGNTIYF. CDR3 nucleotide sequence: TGCGCCAGCAGCTTGGAGGGGATCTCTGGAAACACCATATATTTT.

The chain joins TRBV13 to TRBJ2-1; 12 bases match TRBD2. The CDR3 covers 16 residues. Germline CDR1 is PRHDT and CDR2 is FYEKMQ (reference sequence). Unmatched junction bases numbered 11, after V lost 5 bases and J lost 9 bases. This CDR3 is CASSASSSGRASEQFF. The CDR3 DNA reads as TGTGCCAGCAGCGCCTCATCTAGCGGGAGGGCCAGTGAGCAGTTCTTC.

The gene calls are TRBV18 and TRBJ1-6; D is unresolved. Germline assignment: CDR1 KGHSH and CDR2 LQKENI. The CDR3 consists of 14 residues. V was clipped by 6 bases and J by 0 bases, with 6 bases between them. The CDR3 coding sequence is TGTGCCAGCTCCGCTAGCTCCTATAATTCACCCCTCCACTTT. Translating gives CASSASSYNSPLHF.